The rows below give T cell receptor beta chains drawn from one sample of a study of metastatic and nonmetastatic thyroid tumors. TCRdb re-called clones via MiXCR from the PCR reads. The table has about 43,000 clones, 20% to 25% seen once. Sequences were obtained from tumor tissue. All receptors come from a female donor with papillary thyroid cancer or a benign thyroid nodule (not recorded which). Some clones in this sample may be carry-over from other donors' samples. Each CDR3 is given without its conserved first and last residue. A D gene is named only where the DNA matches it firmly.

D | V | CDR3
- | TRBV6-5 | ASSYSGAGARSEKLF
TRBD1 | TRBV19 | ASATGENSPLH
TRBD2 | TRBV2 | ASSEAGGSGANVLT
TRBD2 | TRBV19 | ASSTLAGDGETQY
- | TRBV20-1 | SAGGPSTDTQY
TRBD1 | TRBV20-1 | SARAGDRGYTEAF
- | TRBV10-3 | ASWEPNTGELF
- | TRBV30 | ASTRGRMETQY
TRBD1 | TRBV28 | ASSTGTANTEAF
- | TRBV6-2/TRBV6-3 | ASSYIEIDGQNTEAF
TRBD1 | TRBV15 | ATSGPGTDNTEAF
TRBD2 | TRBV3-1 | ASSRLAGEQY
- | TRBV20-1 | SAKDQSTDTQY
- | TRBV20-1 | SARDPGKETEAF
TRBD2 | TRBV14 | ASSQGLGGGSIQSSYEQY
- | TRBV11-2 | ASSLDLAYEQY
- | TRBV6-2/TRBV6-3 | ASSYPMGYEPY
- | TRBV30 | AWSFQGAYRRERGEQY
TRBD1 | TRBV11-2 | ASSSWDRGLDYGYT
- | TRBV6-5 | ASSYSDMGGRCSPLH
- | TRBV18 | ASSPPGDTRAEAF
- | TRBV7-3 | ASSRLLVSYNEQF
TRBD2 | TRBV15 | ATSRVKTSGEGSYEQY
TRBD1 | TRBV28 | ASSVQGGSAGYT
TRBD2 | TRBV28 | ASSLLVQREGDSYNEQF
- | TRBV5-5 | ASSLDLMGRGYEQY
TRBD1 | TRBV12-3/TRBV12-4 | ASSLQGAYEQY
- | TRBV27 | ASSFGGTNEVTEAF
TRBD1 | TRBV11-2 | ASSTWDSSETQY
TRBD2 | TRBV27 | ASSLIYSGTYNEQF
- | TRBV12-3/TRBV12-4 | ASSRNSGNTIY
- | TRBV6-1 | ASSPWTDYEQY
- | TRBV6-5 | ASSYGGRYPGYT
TRBD1 | TRBV7-6 | ASSSRDRGSANYGYT
TRBD2 | TRBV4-1 | ASSQHPVAGGPREQY
- | TRBV19 | ASSMDGTDTQY
TRBD1 | TRBV28 | ASSTMGGQGTVAYEQY
- | TRBV18 | ASSPPSGTGLSYEQY
TRBD1 | TRBV6-4 | ASSGDRGNEQF
TRBD2 | TRBV2 | ASSEQGGRYEQY
- | TRBV3-1 | ASSPSTGPPSAF
TRBD1 | TRBV6-1 | ASKDRVNEQF
TRBD2 | TRBV6-4 | ASSERSGSHNEQF
TRBD1 | TRBV28 | ASSIQGAFIYGYT
- | TRBV29-1 | SVEDQGGEDTQY
- | TRBV27 | ASSVTGAANEKLF